The clone carrying this T cell receptor beta chain has only one observation. The antigen is not known. These data originate in a study of graft-versus-host responses after intestinal transplantation. Study summary: Tacrolimus plus steroids were given to all recipients for roughly three years, preceded by anti-thymocyte globulin induction.

Sequencing was performed with immunoSEQ multiplex PCR; in TCRdb, only in-frame clones are kept and a portion is missing. The sample includes about 90,000 clones, about 88% of them seen just once. The junction had 10 bases not matched to a gene; V was cut back by 1 base and J by 9 bases. The CDR3 has 16 residues. CDR1 and CDR2 from the germline V gene are KGHSH and LQKENI. Sequenced here: unstimulated CD4+ T cells sorted from spleen or lymph node cells, sampled before transplant. This chain uses TRBV18 with TRBJ2-1; the match to TRBD2 covers 9 bases. The sequence came from a human donor who was the organ donor for an intestinal transplant. CDR3 sequence reads: CASSPRGIAGAGEQFF. DNA for the CDR3: TGTGCCAGCTCACCACGCGGGATAGCGGGAGCCGGTGAGCAGTTCTTC.